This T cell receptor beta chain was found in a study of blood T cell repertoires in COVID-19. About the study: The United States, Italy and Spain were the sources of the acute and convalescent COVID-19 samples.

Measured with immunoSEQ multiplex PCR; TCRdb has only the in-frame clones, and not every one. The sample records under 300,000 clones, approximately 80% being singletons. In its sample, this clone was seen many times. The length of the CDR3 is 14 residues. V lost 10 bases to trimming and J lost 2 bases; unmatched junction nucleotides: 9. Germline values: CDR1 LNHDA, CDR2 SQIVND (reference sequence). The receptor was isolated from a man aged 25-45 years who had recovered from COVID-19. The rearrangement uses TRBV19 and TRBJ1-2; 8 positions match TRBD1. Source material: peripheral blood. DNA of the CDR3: TGTGCCACGAGAACAAGACAGGGGAACTATGGCTACACCTTC. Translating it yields CATRTRQGNYGYTF.